These 15 T cell receptor beta chains came from one sample sequenced in a study of blood T cell repertoires in COVID-19. Assay used: immunoSEQ multiplex PCR; TCRdb lists only in-frame clones, some missing. The sample yields some 26,000 clones, about 88% seen once. Specimen: peripheral blood. The receptors originated from a woman aged 45-65 years with active COVID-19.

The chain is built from TRBV5-1 and TRBJ2-6; TRBD1 matches at 12 bases. Germline V lookup: CDR1 SGHRS, CDR2 YFSETQ. The junction had 4 bases not matched to a gene; V was cut back by 2 bases and J by 4 bases. The CDR3 has 17 residues. The CDR3 DNA is TGCGCCAGCAGCTTTGGGGACAGGGGGCTAGGGGCCAACGTCCTGACTTTC. This encodes CASSFGDRGLGANVLTF.

J is TRBJ2-2 and V is TRBV7-3, with D hard to call. CDR1 and CDR2 from the germline V gene are SGHTA and FQGTGA. CDR3 length: 13 amino acids. V was shortened by 0 bases and J by 6 bases, with 5 bases between the two germline ends. CDR3 DNA sequence: TGTGCCAGCAGCTTAACTTCTTCCGGGGAGCTGTTTTTT. It yields the protein CASSLTSSGELFF.

The gene calls are TRBV5-5 and TRBJ1-5; 9 bases match TRBD1. V lost 2 bases and J lost 6; bases outside the gene matches: 6. This CDR3 is 15 amino acids long. Looked up from germline, CDR1 is SGHKS and CDR2 is YYEKEE (reference sequence). Written as DNA, the CDR3 is TGTGCCAGCAGCTTCGGACAGGGGTGGGGTCAGCCCCAGCATTTT. It translates to CASSFGQGWGQPQHF.

The chain recombines TRBV28 with TRBJ2-5; 7 bases are a match to TRBD1. The CDR3 totals 13 residues. Germline V CDR1 and CDR2: MDHEN, SYDVKM. In nucleotides, the CDR3 is TGTGCTTTGGGGGACAGCCTCCAAGAGACCCAGTACTTC. This translates into CALGDSLQETQYF.

CDR3 sequence: CASGLAGDRSYNEQFF. CDR3 coding DNA: TGTGCCAGTGGACTAGCGGGAGACCGCTCCTACAATGAGCAGTTCTTC. This rearrangement joins TRBV10-3 to TRBJ2-1, with 13 bases identical to TRBD2. In germline, CDR1 is ENHRY, CDR2 SYGVKD. V lost 10 bases and J lost 0; bases outside the gene matches: 6. The CDR3 totals 16 residues.

The CDR3 sequence is CASRRLAAYNEQFF. CDR3 sequence (DNA): TGTGCCAGCAGGAGACTAGCGGCGTACAATGAGCAGTTCTTC. The V and J genes are TRBV6-5 and TRBJ2-1; 9 bases align to TRBD2. V shed 6 bases, J shed 4 bases, and the junction held 4 bases outside the gene matches. The CDR3 has 14 amino acids. Germline CDR1 is MNHEY and CDR2 is SVGAGI.

This chain joins TRBV2 and TRBJ2-1; 8 bases match TRBD2. This CDR3 has 14 residues. V lost 7 bases to trimming and J lost 3 bases; unmatched junction nucleotides: 5. The germline V gene has CDR1 SNHLY and CDR2 FYNNEI. CDR3 coding DNA: TGTGCCAGCAAATCCGGGACTAGCTACAATGAGCAGTTCTTC. It specifies CASKSGTSYNEQFF. Supplemented by reference TRBV2 and TRBJ2-1, the full variable domain reads EPEVTQTPSHQVTQMGQEVILRCVPISNHLYFYWYRQILGQKVEFLVSFYNNEISEKSEIFDDQFSVERPDGSNFTLKIRSTKLEDSAMYFCASKSGTSYNEQFFGPGTRLTVL.

This chain joins TRBV5-1 and TRBJ2-3, with D maybe TRBD1 (5 bases). The CDR3 extends over 13 amino acids. Trimming took 2 bases from V and 12 from J, leaving 16 bases between them. CDR1 is SGHRS and CDR2 is YFSETQ in the germline V gene. CDR3 DNA: TGCGCCAGCAGCTTCAAGGACAACCTCCCCCAGTATTTT. It is translated as CASSFKDNLPQYF.

This clone was picked up one time. CDR3 coding DNA: TGCAGCGTAGGACTAGCGGGAGTAACCTCCTACGAGCAGTACTTC. Its protein is CSVGLAGVTSYEQYF. The V and J genes are TRBV29-1 and TRBJ2-7; TRBD2 agrees at 13 bases. With V trimmed by 6 bases and J by 0 bases, 5 bases remained unmatched. The CDR3 extends over 15 amino acids. CDR1 and CDR2 (germline): SQVTM, ANQGSEA.

This CDR3 is CASSQSGLGYEQYF. The DNA of the CDR3 is TGTGCCAGCAGTCAGAGCGGACTAGGGTACGAGCAGTACTTC. V gene TRBV6-5 combines with J gene TRBJ2-7; 7 bases are a match to TRBD2. Per the germline V gene, CDR1 is MNHEY and CDR2 is SVGAGI. The CDR3 is made up of 14 amino acids. V was pared by 5 bases and J by 4 bases, with 8 bases of the junction left unmatched.

The chain employs TRBV7-9 and TRBJ1-1; weak D call: TRBD1 (5 bases). Germline assignment: CDR1 SEHNR and CDR2 FQNEAQ (reference sequence). The CDR3 runs to 16 residues. V shed 5 bases and J shed 1 base, with 17 bases lying between them. The CDR3 DNA sequence: TGTGCCAGCAGCCGAGAACAAGACAGACCGAACACTGAAGCTTTCTTT. Translated: CASSREQDRPNTEAFF.

V and J are TRBV28 and TRBJ2-5; possibly TRBD1 for D (6 bases). V dropped 1 base and J dropped 7 bases, with 22 bases sitting between them. The CDR3 covers 17 residues. Germline CDR1 is MDHEN and CDR2 is SYDVKM. CDR3 sequence reads: CASSLYPTGRRSVTQYF. The CDR3, as DNA: TGTGCCAGCAGTTTATACCCTACAGGGCGGCGAAGTGTGACCCAGTACTTC.

The chain joins TRBV5-4 to TRBJ2-7, with 10 bases that match TRBD2. V dropped 3 bases and J dropped 1; count of bases not matched to a gene: 4. Per the germline V gene, CDR1 is SGHNT and CDR2 is YYREEE (reference sequence). This CDR3 spans 15 amino acids. Here the CDR3 reads CASSSLSGRSYEQYF. The CDR3 nucleotides are TGTGCCAGCAGCTCCCTTAGCGGGAGGTCCTACGAGCAGTACTTC.

The rearrangement joins TRBV7-8 to TRBJ1-4; the match to TRBD1 covers 10 bases. Trimming took 0 bases from V and 7 from J; bases not matched to a gene: 5. Germline-derived CDR1 and CDR2 are SGHVS and FQNEAQ. This CDR3 region has 16 residues. The CDR3 DNA is TGTGCCAGCAGCTTAGCCCCCGGGACAGGGGTTGAAAAACTGTTTTTT. Translating it yields CASSLAPGTGVEKLFF.

This clone has only a few counts. The chain has TRBV5-1 and TRBJ1-3, with D perhaps matching TRBD1 (6 bases). The CDR3 length is 15 residues. V was trimmed by 7 bases and J by 3 bases, leaving 17 bases between them. Germline V gene sequence: CDR1 SGHRS, CDR2 YFSETQ. The CDR3 DNA reads as TGCGCCAGCGCGACACAGGGCATTATTGGAAACACCATATATTTT. This sequence encodes CASATQGIIGNTIYF.